Listed below are T cell receptor beta chains from one sample, sequenced in a study of T cell changes during pregnancy in multiple sclerosis. The repertoire was sequenced with immunoSEQ multiplex PCR; TCRdb's copy has only in-frame clones and lacks some. Among about 79,000 clones listed, about 94% were seen once. This specimen consisted of peripheral blood, obtained in the second trimester of pregnancy. The receptor set was obtained from a female donor in good health, enrolled as a control in a pregnancy study. Each CDR3 is given with its conserved first and last residue. For some rows the clone size is stated as once, few or many, or as a class when expanded; others skip it.

abundance	v_gene	CDR3aa
-	TRBV9	CASSVALEGGAFF
-	TRBV5-4	CASSLQGPNTGELFF
-	TRBV7-8	CASSLGLVESYTF
-	TRBV6-6	CASRPGQGLYEQFF
-	TRBV4-3	CASSQEGGKGTGELFF
-	TRBV9	CASSPSGGSADTQYF
-	TRBV29-1	CSVVEAGDGYTF
-	TRBV6-7	CASSYPRTGWNQPQHF
-	TRBV7-9	CASSPNREPQPQHF
-	TRBV29-1	CSVEEGQGSGELFF
-	TRBV27	CASSGDRNTEAFF
once	TRBV25-1	CASSEGGTDNEQFF
-	TRBV7-8	CASSLRAGAAGGEQYF
-	TRBV11-2	CASSLEVRDSNQPQHF
-	TRBV27	CASSWGRAAANEKLFF
-	TRBV7-2	CASSLRGEAFF
-	TRBV6-1	CASLEGGREQYF
-	TRBV5-5	CASSLRGRDATNEKLFF
-	TRBV5-1	CASSFQGPQHF
-	TRBV11-2	CASSSDRGNEQFF
-	TRBV5-1	CASSLGFGARSTGYTF
-	TRBV9	CASSPDWSSGNTIYF
-	TRBV11-3	CASSTGSGNTIYF
once	TRBV7-2	CASSFRPRQGGEKLFF